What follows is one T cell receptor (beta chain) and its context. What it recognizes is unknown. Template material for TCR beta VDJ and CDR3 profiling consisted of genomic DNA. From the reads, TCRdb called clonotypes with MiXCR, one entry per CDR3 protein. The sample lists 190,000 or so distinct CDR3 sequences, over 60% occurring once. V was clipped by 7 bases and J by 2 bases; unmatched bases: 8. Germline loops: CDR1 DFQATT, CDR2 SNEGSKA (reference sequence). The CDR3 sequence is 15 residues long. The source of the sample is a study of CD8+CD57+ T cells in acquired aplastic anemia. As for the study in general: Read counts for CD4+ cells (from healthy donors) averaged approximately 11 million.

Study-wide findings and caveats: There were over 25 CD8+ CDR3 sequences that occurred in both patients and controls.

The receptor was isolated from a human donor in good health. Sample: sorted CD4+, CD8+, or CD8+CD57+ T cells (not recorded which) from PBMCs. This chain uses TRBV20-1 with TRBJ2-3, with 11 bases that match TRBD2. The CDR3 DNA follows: TGCAGTGTCATAGCGGGAGGGCGGGTCACAGATACGCAGTATTTT. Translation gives CSVIAGGRVTDTQYF.